The subject of this entry is one T cell receptor (beta chain). The sample comes from a study of OX40 agonist ivuxolimab in advanced cancers. At the level of the study: Earlier treatment with anti-PD-1, anti-PD-L1 or anti-CTLA-4 was permitted, and around 36% had received some.

Using immunoSEQ multiplex PCR, the repertoire was profiled, and TCRdb retains in-frame clones only, with some absent. Here the sample spans some 41,000 clones, 80% to 90% being singletons. The CDR3 loop spans 16 amino acids. Germline-derived CDR1 and CDR2 are MNHNY and SVGAGI (reference sequence). The ends were cut back, 3 bases at V and 3 bases at J, with 17 bases in the middle. This chain links TRBV6-6 with TRBJ1-2, with a possible D match to TRBD1 (6 bases). Sequences were derived from CD4+ or CD8+ T cells sorted from blood, sampled in a trial of the OX40 agonist ivuxolimab. The sequence came from an adult with an advanced solid tumor such as melanoma, head and neck, liver or kidney cancer. CDR3 nucleotides: TGTGCCAGCAGTTATGGAGGAAAGGGGGGACACTATGGCTACACCTTC. As protein: CASSYGGKGGHYGYTF.